This T cell receptor (beta chain) was identified during a study of blood T cell repertoires in COVID-19 (dated by TCRdb to 2020 to 2022). With regard to the full study: Samples from collaborators originated in the United States, Italy and Spain and spanned both the acute and convalescent phases of COVID-19. The prospective study material was composed of cDNA or gDNA derived from T cells, B-cell-depleted T cells, or PBMCs. Subjects who had been exposed to COVID-19, were actively infected with it, or had recovered from it provided the deeply sampled blood TCRbeta repertoires that made up the dataset. The repertoires were released in a freely available public database intended as a resource for research on the immune response to SARS-CoV-2. Samples were obtained from the ongoing ImmuneRACE study (first 160 participants) and from over a thousand subjects provided by 6 global collaborators. The sample metadata nearly always contained a de-identified subject ID, COVID-19 status, age in years and sex. Where available, HLA class I and class II types were obtained from metadata supplied by the sample provider rather than from assay-based typing. The paper's findings and limits, for the study overall: The amount of clinical and demographic metadata varied by source and participant and was provided uncurated.

The immunoSEQ Assay, a bias-controlled multiplex PCR, was used to amplify TCRbeta CDR3 regions from genomic DNA. The authors' pipeline ran thus. Within the assay, amplification of reference gene primers was used to estimate how many nucleated cells each sample contained. To quantify the absolute abundance of each unique TCRbeta CDR3 rearrangement, sequence reads were collapsed and filtered. For each sample, productive Simpson clonality was calculated as the square root of Simpson's diversity index over productive rearrangements. This immuneACCESS table, as held by TCRdb, lists in-frame sequences with V and J called but not all clones. Of the missing ones, under half trace to an unresolved V gene in checked studies; the others have no known cause. V and J calls and clone size are copied from that table; D and trimming were computed from the DNA. Recorded for this sample are fewer than 70,000 clones; over 80% of them occurred a single time. Approximately 2.5% of the sample belongs to the ten largest clones.

Trimming accounts for 2 bases at V and 6 bases at J, while the number of junction bases matched to no gene is 9. The CDR3, from cysteine to phenylalanine, totals 15 residues. Left in the record is the CDR3 DNA by itself, 45 bases read in frame from the first base. CDR1 and CDR2 (WNHNN, SYGVQD) derive from the germline V gene (reference sequence). The collaborating institutions used their own protocols to collect whole blood in K2EDTA tubes. Collaborator samples were shipped for TCRbeta analysis as frozen whole blood, isolated PBMCs, or DNA extracted from either sample type. On this clone: Its antigen target is currently unknown. No much larger clonotype is one base removed from it; base qualities were not supplied.

Material: peripheral blood. This clonotype was sampled from a human donor in a cohort sampled during active COVID-19. This sequence uses TRBV10-1 and TRBJ1-2, and 7 bases in between align with TRBD1. The sequence in DNA is TGCGCCAGCAGTGAGCCTGACAGGGAGAGGAATGGCTACACCTTC. Translated, this is CASSEPDRERNGYTF.